This record concerns one T cell receptor beta chain sequence. Antigen: not known. Documented time point: week 23, last vaccination. Every single dose of the vaccine, 300 ug of mutant IDH1 20-mer peptide, came with topical imiquimod. Germline V gene lookup returns CDR1 SNHLY and CDR2 FYNNEI. The CDR3 consists of 13 residues. The V end was cut by 3 bases, the J end by 0 bases, with 6 bases between. The sample comes from a study of a mutant IDH1 vaccine in newly diagnosed glioma. The overall study: Patients got their first vaccination 4-6 weeks after radiotherapy alone, or with temozolomide cycles. Averaging 40.4 years of age, treated patients were approximately 60% male and approximately 40% female. Prior therapy was radiotherapy, temozolomide, or both; most received both.

Repertoires were generated with immunoSEQ multiplex PCR, while TCRdb's copy carries only in-frame clones and drops some. The sample lists 65,000 or so clones; about 85% were seen once. General study findings and limits: With respect to changes in top peripheral T cell clonotypes, pseudoprogression seemed unrelated.

The receptor was derived from a man aged 25-45 years with glioma. The J gene is TRBJ2-7, the V gene TRBV2; D remains ambiguous. Source: PBMCs, taken from a glioma patient whose treatment included an IDH1 peptide vaccine. The CDR3 DNA reads TGTGCCAGCAGTGACCCCACCTCCTACGAGCAGTACTTC. It is translated as CASSDPTSYEQYF.